The clone carrying this T cell receptor (beta chain) showed up many times. Construction of the TCR beta libraries employed iRepertoire HTBI primers in conjunction with Arm-PCR of CDR3 regions. TCRdb recomputed calls from the multiplex PCR reads with MiXCR, one row per CDR3 protein. The sample shows 560,000 or so distinct CDR3 sequences, roughly 16% of them seen only once. CDR1 MNHEY and CDR2 SVGAGI come from the germline V gene. Trimming left V 0 bases short and J 4 bases short, with 6 bases between. This CDR3 has 13 amino acids. The time point here: newly diagnosed GD, antithyroid drugs for less than 3 months. The TCR library was prepared using RNA isolated from PBMCs. The data were taken from a study of regulatory T cells in long-lasting Graves disease. The sample was also linked to a second study, of T cells in Graves' hyperthyroidism and ophthalmopathy. According to that study: The HTBI primer set was used in a first-round RT-PCR of the TCR CDR3. Blood also carried most thyroid clonotypes expanded above 0.001.

This TCR was recovered from a man aged 18 to 30 with Graves disease. The rearrangement joins TRBV6-5 to TRBJ1-1; no clear D gene. Sequencing was performed on peripheral blood mononuclear cells (PBMCs), taken at new diagnosis, from a patient treated with antithyroid drugs. CDR3 residues: CASSYSSITEAFF. Here the CDR3 DNA reads TGTGCCAGCAGTTACTCGTCAATCACTGAAGCTTTCTTT.